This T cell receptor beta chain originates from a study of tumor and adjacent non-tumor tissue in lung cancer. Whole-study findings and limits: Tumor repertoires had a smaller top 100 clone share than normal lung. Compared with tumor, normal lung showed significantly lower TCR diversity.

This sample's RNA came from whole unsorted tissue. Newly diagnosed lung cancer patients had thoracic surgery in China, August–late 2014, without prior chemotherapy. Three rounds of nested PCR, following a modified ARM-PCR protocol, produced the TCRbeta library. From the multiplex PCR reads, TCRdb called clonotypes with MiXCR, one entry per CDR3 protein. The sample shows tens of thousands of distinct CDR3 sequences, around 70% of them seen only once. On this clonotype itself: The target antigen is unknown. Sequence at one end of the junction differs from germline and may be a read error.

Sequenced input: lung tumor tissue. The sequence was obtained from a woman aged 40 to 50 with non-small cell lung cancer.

The CDR3 sequence: CDSSSRQRNTGELFF. The CDR3 region has the DNA TGCGACAGCAGCTCGAGACAGCGAAACACCGGGGAGCTGTTTTTT. This chain joins TRBV5-1 and TRBJ2-2; TRBD1 might be the D (5 bases). Germline V gene lookup returns CDR1 SGHRS and CDR2 YFSETQ. The CDR3 is 15 residues long.